The sequence of this TCR beta chain was determined in a study of blood T cell repertoires in COVID-19. Methods used by the authors: Reference gene primer amplification yielded estimated nucleated cell counts. Assay used: immunoSEQ multiplex PCR; TCRdb lists only in-frame clones, some missing. Clonal size and the V and J genes are those of that table, whereas D and trimming came from the DNA. The top ten hold roughly 1.4% of the sample, which has about 180,000 clones, 83% seen once. Germline-derived CDR1 and CDR2 are LNHDA and SQIVND (reference sequence). CDR3 length equals 12 residues. The ends were cut back, 6 bases at V and 8 bases at J, with 13 bases in the middle.

This chain uses TRBV19 with TRBJ1-2; weak D call: TRBD1 (5 bases). The sample consisted of peripheral blood. This sequence originates from a human donor in a cohort sampled during active COVID-19. The CDR3 loop reads CASSSQGKGYTF. The CDR3, as DNA: TGTGCCAGTAGCTCCCAGGGTAAAGGCTACACCTTC.